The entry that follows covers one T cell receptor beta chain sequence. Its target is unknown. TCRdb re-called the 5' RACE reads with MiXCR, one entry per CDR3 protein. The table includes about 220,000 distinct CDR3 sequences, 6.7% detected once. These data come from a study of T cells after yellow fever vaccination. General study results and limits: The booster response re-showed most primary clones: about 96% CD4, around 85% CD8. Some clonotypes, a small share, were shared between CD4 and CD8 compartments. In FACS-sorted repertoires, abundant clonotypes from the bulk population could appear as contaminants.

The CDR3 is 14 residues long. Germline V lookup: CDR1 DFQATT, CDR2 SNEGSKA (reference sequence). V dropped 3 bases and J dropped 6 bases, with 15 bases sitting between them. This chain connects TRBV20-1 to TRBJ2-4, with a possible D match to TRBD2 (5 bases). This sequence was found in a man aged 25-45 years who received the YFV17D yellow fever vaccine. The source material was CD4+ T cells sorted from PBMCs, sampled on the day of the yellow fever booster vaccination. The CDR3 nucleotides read TGCAGTGCTAGGGGTCCGGCTAGCCGAAACATTCAGTACTTC. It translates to CSARGPASRNIQYF.